This is a list of T cell receptor beta chains from one sample in a study of OX40 agonist ivuxolimab in advanced cancers. Assay used: immunoSEQ multiplex PCR; TCRdb lists only in-frame clones, some missing. The repertoire has approximately 50,000 clones, about 88% of them found once; the top ten carry 0.76%. Sequences were derived from CD4+ or CD8+ T cells sorted from blood, sampled in a trial of the OX40 agonist ivuxolimab. Receptors were obtained from an adult with an advanced solid tumor such as melanoma, head and neck, liver or kidney cancer. The CDR3 runs from the conserved cysteine through the conserved F or W. The D gene is left open where the match is weak. Where a row states a size, it is once, few, many or the class of an expanded clone; other rows omit it.

TRBD1,TRBV6-1,NA,TRBJ2-3,CASHTGQGSDTQYF,TGTGCCAGCCACACCGGACAGGGGTCAGATACGCAGTATTTT
NA,TRBV2,NA,TRBJ2-5,CASSVKKAQETQYF,TGTGCCAGCAGTGTTAAGAAGGCCCAAGAGACCCAGTACTTC
NA,TRBV9,few,TRBJ1-2,CASSVGDFDYGYTF,TGTGCCAGCAGCGTAGGTGATTTTGACTATGGCTACACCTTC
NA,TRBV7-9,NA,TRBJ2-4,CASSSAQGRKNIQYF,TGTGCCAGCAGCTCCGCTCAGGGTCGGAAAAACATTCAGTACTTC
NA,TRBV4-3,NA,TRBJ1-2,CASSQAGLPPEGYTF,TGCGCCAGCAGCCAAGCCGGACTCCCCCCAGAGGGCTACACCTTC
NA,TRBV7-3,NA,TRBJ2-2,CASSLNPYTGELFF,TGTGCCAGCAGCTTAAACCCCTACACCGGGGAGCTGTTTTTT
TRBD1,TRBV29-1,NA,TRBJ2-3,CSGDRVGLDTQYF,TGCAGCGGAGACAGGGTGGGCCTAGATACGCAGTATTTT
TRBD1,TRBV30,NA,TRBJ1-2,CAWSPQRQGRYGYTF,TGTGCCTGGAGCCCCCAAAGACAGGGTCGATATGGCTACACCTTC
TRBD1,TRBV11-3,NA,TRBJ2-2,CASSLGSGTGSGELFF,TGTGCCAGCAGCTTAGGCTCCGGGACAGGGTCCGGGGAGCTGTTTTTT
NA,TRBV27,NA,TRBJ2-3,CASSPRASPTDTQYF,TGTGCCAGCAGTCCCCGGGCTAGCCCAACAGATACGCAGTATTTT
NA,TRBV7-9,NA,TRBJ2-3,CASSSDPRTDTQYF,TGTGCCAGCAGTTCGGACCCACGCACAGATACGCAGTATTTT
NA,TRBV13,NA,TRBJ2-1,CASSYRQAYNEQFF,TGTGCCAGCAGCTACCGACAGGCCTACAATGAGCAGTTCTTC
NA,TRBV6-4,NA,TRBJ2-3,CASRGPADTQYF,TGTGCCAGCAGGGGCCCGGCAGATACGCAGTATTTT
TRBD2,TRBV7-2,few,TRBJ2-7,CASSSGLPGEQYF,TGTGCCAGCAGCTCGGGACTACCTGGGGAGCAGTACTTC
NA,TRBV18,once,TRBJ2-5,CASSPSTNQETQYF,TGTGCCAGCTCACCATCAACTAACCAAGAGACCCAGTACTTC
TRBD1,TRBV7-2,NA,TRBJ2-1,CASSRTSGTAYNEQFF,TGTGCCAGCAGCCGAACATCCGGGACAGCCTACAATGAGCAGTTCTTC
NA,TRBV27,NA,TRBJ2-1,CASSFRELGEQFF,TGTGCCAGCAGTTTCCGCGAGCTGGGGGAGCAGTTCTTC
TRBD1,TRBV9,NA,TRBJ1-2,CASSSPGTDPYGYTF,TGTGCCAGCAGCTCCCCAGGGACAGACCCTTATGGCTACACCTTC
TRBD2,TRBV23-1,NA,TRBJ2-1,CASSQSWTGGGNEQFF,TGCGCCAGCAGTCAATCCTGGACGGGAGGGGGTAATGAGCAGTTCTTC
TRBD2,TRBV19,NA,TRBJ2-3,CATKAGRGSDTQYF,TGTGCCACTAAGGCCGGGAGGGGCTCAGATACGCAGTATTTT
NA,TRBV20-1,NA,TRBJ1-6,CSTAGGSPLHF,TGCAGTACCGCGGGGGGGTCACCCCTCCACTTT
TRBD2,TRBV6-5,once,TRBJ2-2,CASNLAGVATGELFF,TGTGCCAGCAATTTGGCGGGAGTAGCAACCGGGGAGCTGTTTTTT
NA,TRBV19,NA,TRBJ1-2,CASSSPGDRGYGYTF,TGTGCCAGTAGTAGTCCAGGGGATAGGGGATATGGCTACACCTTC
TRBD1,TRBV19,NA,TRBJ2-7,CASSEGQGGEQYF,TGTGCCAGTAGCGAAGGACAGGGTGGGGAGCAGTACTTC
NA,TRBV7-9,NA,TRBJ2-7,CASSLTTTSIDF,TGTGCCAGCAGCTTGACTACTACGAGCATAGACTTC
NA,TRBV6-1,NA,TRBJ2-3,CASSELANYGDTQYF,TGTGCCAGCAGTGAACTAGCTAACTACGGGGATACGCAGTATTTT
NA,TRBV7-9,NA,TRBJ1-2,CASSLESGFGGFYTF,TGTGCCAGCAGCTTAGAAAGCGGGTTCGGGGGTTTCTACACCTTC
TRBD2,TRBV5-1,NA,TRBJ2-1,CASKSTSGTYEQFF,TGCGCCAGCAAATCGACTAGCGGGACGTATGAGCAGTTCTTC
TRBD1,TRBV5-6,once,TRBJ2-5,CASTETGGETQYF,TGTGCCAGCACCGAGACAGGGGGAGAGACCCAGTACTTC
NA,TRBV7-2,NA,TRBJ1-1,CASSPVPGRENTEAFF,TGTGCCAGCAGCCCAGTTCCGGGCAGGGAGAACACTGAAGCTTTCTTT
NA,TRBV7-3,NA,TRBJ1-6,CASSSLPPSVGSPLHF,TGTGCCAGCAGCTCCCTGCCCCCTTCGGTTGGATCACCCCTCCACTTT
NA,TRBV11-1,NA,TRBJ1-1,CASTLLVSNTEAFF,TGTGCCAGCACCTTGTTAGTCTCGAACACTGAAGCTTTCTTT
TRBD2,TRBV6-6,NA,TRBJ2-1,CASKGDGTSYEQFF,TGTGCCAGCAAGGGGGACGGGACTAGTTATGAGCAGTTCTTC
NA,TRBV5-4,NA,TRBJ1-1,CASSPPPADSSQEAFF,TGTGCCAGCAGCCCCCCCCCGGCGGACAGTTCGCAAGAAGCTTTCTTT
NA,TRBV7-9,NA,TRBJ1-5,CASSLSGNQPQHF,TGTGCCAGCAGCTTAAGCGGGAATCAGCCCCAGCATTTT
NA,TRBV6-5,NA,TRBJ1-2,CASSYGGARGYTF,TGTGCCAGCAGTTACGGGGGGGCGCGTGGCTACACCTTC
NA,TRBV9,NA,TRBJ2-1,CASSIRGDRLYEQFF,TGTGCCAGCAGCATCCGGGGGGACAGATTGTATGAGCAGTTCTTC
NA,TRBV2,NA,TRBJ2-3,CASSLALSTDTQYF,TGTGCCAGCAGTCTAGCGCTTAGCACAGATACGCAGTATTTT
TRBD1,TRBV30,NA,TRBJ1-1,CAWSGTGFEAFF,TGTGCCTGGAGTGGGACAGGGTTTGAAGCTTTCTTT
NA,TRBV28,NA,TRBJ2-3,CASSPPSTDTQYF,TGTGCCAGCAGCCCGCCTAGCACAGATACGCAGTATTTT
NA,TRBV7-2,NA,TRBJ1-3,CASSFGVTGNTIYF,TGTGCCAGCAGCTTTGGGGTAACTGGAAACACCATATATTTT
NA,TRBV5-6,NA,TRBJ2-2,CASSLSSGELFF,TGTGCCAGCAGCTTGTCTTCCGGGGAGCTGTTTTTT
TRBD1,TRBV7-8,once,TRBJ2-7,CASSLIQGAYEQYF,TGTGCCAGCAGCTTAATTCAGGGGGCTTACGAGCAGTACTTC
NA,TRBV18,NA,TRBJ2-7,CASSPRQDSYEQYF,TGTGCCAGCTCACCACGCCAGGACTCCTACGAGCAGTACTTC
NA,TRBV5-1,NA,TRBJ2-7,CASSLAGSTHEQYF,TGCGCCAGCAGCTTGGCCGGGTCCACCCACGAGCAGTACTTC
NA,TRBV7-2,NA,TRBJ1-3,CASTKRGSSGNTIYF,TGTGCCAGCACCAAGAGAGGAAGCTCTGGAAACACCATATATTTT
NA,TRBV6-5,once,TRBJ1-1,CASSRTVNTEAFF,TGTGCCAGCAGCCGGACAGTGAACACTGAAGCTTTCTTT
NA,TRBV5-4,NA,TRBJ1-5,CASRLDNQPQHF,TGTGCCAGCAGGCTAGACAATCAGCCCCAGCATTTT
NA,TRBV19,NA,TRBJ1-1,CASSMGNSLNTEAFF,TGTGCCAGTAGTATGGGTAACAGCCTGAACACTGAAGCTTTCTTT
NA,TRBV7-2,few,TRBJ2-2,CASSLDPNTGELFF,TGTGCCAGCAGCTTAGATCCGAACACCGGGGAGCTGTTTTTT
NA,TRBV27,once,TRBJ1-2,CASNTQGALTGYTF,TGTGCCAGCAATACCCAGGGCGCTTTGACCGGCTACACCTTC
TRBD1,TRBV2,once,TRBJ2-1,CASSLGTGAQSNEQFF,TGTGCCAGCAGTCTCGGGACAGGGGCCCAGAGCAATGAGCAGTTCTTC
TRBD1,TRBV6-6,NA,TRBJ1-5,CASRSTGTGGNQPQHF,TGTGCCAGCAGAAGTACCGGGACAGGAGGGAATCAGCCCCAGCATTTT
NA,TRBV28,NA,TRBJ2-7,CASTQGRGEQYF,TGTGCCAGCACACAGGGACGGGGCGAGCAGTACTTC
TRBD1,TRBV30,NA,TRBJ1-1,CAWDTGGGTEAFF,TGTGCCTGGGACACAGGGGGAGGGACTGAAGCTTTCTTT
NA,TRBV20-1,NA,TRBJ1-2,CSASKDIGYTF,TGCAGTGCTAGCAAGGACATTGGCTACACCTTC
NA,TRBV4-3,once,TRBJ2-7,CASSQDHGPIGYEQYF,TGCGCCAGCAGCCAAGATCATGGACCAATCGGCTACGAGCAGTACTTC
TRBD1,TRBV28,NA,TRBJ2-1,CASSPIGTGGSYEQFF,TGTGCCAGCAGTCCCATAGGGACAGGGGGCTCGTATGAGCAGTTCTTC
NA,TRBV13,NA,TRBJ2-1,CASSFRASAYFVQFF,TGTGCCAGCAGCTTTAGAGCCTCCGCTTACTTCGTGCAGTTCTTC
NA,TRBV28,NA,TRBJ2-5,CASSLSLAQETQYF,TGTGCCAGCAGTTTATCCTTGGCACAAGAGACCCAGTACTTC